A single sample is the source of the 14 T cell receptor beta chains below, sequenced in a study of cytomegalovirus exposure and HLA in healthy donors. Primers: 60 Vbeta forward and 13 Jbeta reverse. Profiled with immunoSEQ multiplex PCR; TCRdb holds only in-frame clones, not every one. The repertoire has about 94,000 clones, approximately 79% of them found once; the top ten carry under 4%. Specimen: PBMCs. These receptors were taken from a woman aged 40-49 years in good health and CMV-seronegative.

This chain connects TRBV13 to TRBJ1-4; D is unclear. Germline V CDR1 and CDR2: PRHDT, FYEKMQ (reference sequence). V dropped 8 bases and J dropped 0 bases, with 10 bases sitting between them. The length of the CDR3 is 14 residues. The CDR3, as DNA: TGTGCCAGCGGACGGAGGCCAACTAATGAAAAACTGTTTTTT. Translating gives CASGRRPTNEKLFF.

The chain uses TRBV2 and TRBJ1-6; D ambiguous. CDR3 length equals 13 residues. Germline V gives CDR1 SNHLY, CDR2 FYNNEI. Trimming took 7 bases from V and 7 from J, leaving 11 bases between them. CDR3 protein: CASTRGKNSPLHF. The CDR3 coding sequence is TGTGCCAGCACACGAGGAAAAAATTCACCCCTCCACTTT.

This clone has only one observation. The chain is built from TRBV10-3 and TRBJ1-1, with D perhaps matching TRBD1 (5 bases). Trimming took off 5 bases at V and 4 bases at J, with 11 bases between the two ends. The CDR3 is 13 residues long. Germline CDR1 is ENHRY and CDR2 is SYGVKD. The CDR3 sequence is CAISSQGGTEAFF. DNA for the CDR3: TGTGCCATCAGTTCTCAGGGTGGCACTGAAGCTTTCTTT.

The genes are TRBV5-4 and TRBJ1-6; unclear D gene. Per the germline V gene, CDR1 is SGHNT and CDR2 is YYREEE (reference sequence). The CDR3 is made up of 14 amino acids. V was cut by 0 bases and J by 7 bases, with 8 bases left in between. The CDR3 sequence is CASSLEQSNSPLHF. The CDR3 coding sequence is TGTGCCAGCAGCTTGGAACAGTCAAATTCACCCCTCCACTTT.

As DNA, the CDR3 is TGCGCCAGCAGCATACCCAGCGGGGGTGAGACCCAGTACTTC. This encodes CASSIPSGGETQYF. The chain carries TRBV5-1 and TRBJ2-5; 8 nucleotides line up with TRBD2. V was clipped by 4 bases and J by 5 bases; unmatched bases: 7. This CDR3 has 14 amino acids. Per germline, CDR1 SGHRS and CDR2 YFSETQ.

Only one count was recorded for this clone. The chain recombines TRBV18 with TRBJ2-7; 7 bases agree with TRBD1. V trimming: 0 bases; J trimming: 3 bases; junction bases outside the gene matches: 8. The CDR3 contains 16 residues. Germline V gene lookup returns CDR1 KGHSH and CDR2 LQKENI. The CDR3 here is CASSPPTGTPFYEQYF. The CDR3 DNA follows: TGTGCCAGCTCACCACCGACAGGGACCCCCTTCTACGAGCAGTACTTC. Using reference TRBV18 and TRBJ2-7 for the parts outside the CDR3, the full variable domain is NAGVMQNPRHLVRRRGQEARLRCSPMKGHSHVYWYRQLPEEGLKFMVYLQKENIIDESGMPKERFSAEFPKEGPSILRIQQVVRGDSAAYFCASSPPTGTPFYEQYFGPGTRLTVT.

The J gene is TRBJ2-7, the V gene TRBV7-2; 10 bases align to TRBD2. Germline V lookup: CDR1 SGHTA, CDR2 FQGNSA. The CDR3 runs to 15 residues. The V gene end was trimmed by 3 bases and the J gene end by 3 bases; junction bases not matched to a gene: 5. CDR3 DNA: TGTGCCAGCAGCTTCCCCAGCGGGGGGGGCTACGAGCAGTACTTC. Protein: CASSFPSGGGYEQYF.

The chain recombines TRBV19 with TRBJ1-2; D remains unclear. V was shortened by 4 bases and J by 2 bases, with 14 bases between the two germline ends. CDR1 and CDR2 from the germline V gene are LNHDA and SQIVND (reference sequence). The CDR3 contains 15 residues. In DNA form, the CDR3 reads TGTGCCAGTAGTAATCTTCCAGGTACCAACTATGGCTACACCTTC. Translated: CASSNLPGTNYGYTF.

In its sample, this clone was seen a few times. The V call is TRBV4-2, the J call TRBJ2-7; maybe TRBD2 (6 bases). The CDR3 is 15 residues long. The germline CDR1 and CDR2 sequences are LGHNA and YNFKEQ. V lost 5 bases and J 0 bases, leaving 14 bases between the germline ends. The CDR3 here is CASSKEWGGSYEQYF. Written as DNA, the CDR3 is TGTGCCAGCAGCAAGGAGTGGGGAGGCTCCTACGAGCAGTACTTC.

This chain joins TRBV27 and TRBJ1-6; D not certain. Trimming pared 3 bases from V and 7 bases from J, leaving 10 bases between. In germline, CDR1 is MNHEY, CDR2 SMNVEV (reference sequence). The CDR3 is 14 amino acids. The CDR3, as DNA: TGTGCCAGCAGTTTTCCTATTGCAAATTCACCCCTCCACTTT. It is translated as CASSFPIANSPLHF.

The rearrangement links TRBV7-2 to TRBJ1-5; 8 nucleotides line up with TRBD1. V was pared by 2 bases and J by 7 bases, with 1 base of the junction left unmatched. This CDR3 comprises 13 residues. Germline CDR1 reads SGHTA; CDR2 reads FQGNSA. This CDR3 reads CASSLQGAQPQHF. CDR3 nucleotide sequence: TGTGCCAGCAGCTTACAGGGGGCACAGCCCCAGCATTTT. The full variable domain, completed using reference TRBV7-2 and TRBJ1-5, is GAGVSQSPSNKVTEKGKDVELRCDPISGHTALYWYRQSLGQGLEFLIYFQGNSAPDKSGLPSDRFSAERTGGSVSTLTIQRTQQEDSAVYLCASSLQGAQPQHFGDGTRLSIL.

The CDR3 sequence is CASSEDRGHQPQHF. For the CDR3, the DNA is TGTGCCAGCAGCGAAGACAGGGGCCATCAGCCCCAGCATTTT. This chain uses TRBV7-9 with TRBJ1-5, with 8 nucleotides matching TRBD1. Germline V gene sequence: CDR1 SEHNR, CDR2 FQNEAQ (reference sequence). The CDR3 runs 14 residues. The junction had 5 bases not matched to a gene; V was cut back by 5 bases and J by 5 bases.

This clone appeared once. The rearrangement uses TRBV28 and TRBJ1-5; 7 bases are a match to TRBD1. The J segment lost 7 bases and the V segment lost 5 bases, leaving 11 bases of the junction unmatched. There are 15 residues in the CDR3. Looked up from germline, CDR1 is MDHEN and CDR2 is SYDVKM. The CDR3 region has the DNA TGTGCCAGCAGTACCGGGACAGCAAGGGGACAGCCCCAGCATTTT. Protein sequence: CASSTGTARGQPQHF.

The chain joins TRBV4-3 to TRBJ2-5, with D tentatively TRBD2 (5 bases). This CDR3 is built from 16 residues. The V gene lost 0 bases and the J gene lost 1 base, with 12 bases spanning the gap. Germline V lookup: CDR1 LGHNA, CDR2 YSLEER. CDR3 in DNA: TGCGCCAGCAGCCAAGATATTGACGGGGTCCAAGAGACCCAGTACTTC. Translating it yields CASSQDIDGVQETQYF.